What follows are 25 T cell receptor beta chains derived from one specimen sequenced in a study of CD8+CD57+ T cells in acquired aplastic anemia (dated by TCRdb to 2016 to 2019). Instrument on record: Illumina HiSeq 2000. Genomic DNA served as template for TCR beta VDJ combination and CDR3 sequence profiling. Clones were called with MiXCR by TCRdb after fastp trimmed the public reads at Q25, and only in-frame beta chains were retained. Rows are combined by CDR3 protein, so each entry shows the most common genes and DNA. This sample lists 400,000 to 450,000 distinct CDR3 sequences; 65% to 80% were detected once. The ten largest clones take up around 4% of the sample. What was sequenced was sorted CD4+, CD8+, or CD8+CD57+ T cells (not recorded which) from PBMCs. These receptors came from a human donor in good health, serving as a control.

Of note for this clonotype: The DNA is omitted, as the CDR3 cannot be located on it reliably, and the CDR3 follows TCRdb's listing. V gene TRBV7-2 combines with J gene TRBJ2-6; TRBD2, as called in the table, went unchecked against the DNA. Per germline, CDR1 SGHTA and CDR2 FQGNSA. Ends included, the CDR3 has 15 residues. The CDR3: CASSEASEQYFGPTF.

This clonotype came up a few times. The chain employs TRBV7-2 and TRBJ1-1, with 9 bases matching TRBD1. The CDR3 contains 16 residues. J gave up 4 bases and V 6 bases, and 12 bases lay outside the gene matches. CDR1 is SGHTA, CDR2 FQGNSA, per germline. CDR3 sequence (DNA): TGTGCCAGCAGTCGCACAGGGGGCACCACGGGCACTGAAGCTTTCTTT. Translated: CASSRTGGTTGTEAFF.

This chain joins TRBV20-1 and TRBJ2-2; D is perhaps TRBD1 or TRBD2 (5 bases each). Germline CDR1 reads DFQATT; CDR2 reads SNEGSKA (reference sequence). The CDR3 has 14 residues. Trimming cost V 6 bases and J 7 bases, with 18 bases left between them. The CDR3 DNA follows: TGCAGTGCCCGGGACCAGCCTCACAACGGGGAGCTGTTTTTT. Residues: CSARDQPHNGELFF.

As concerns this clonotype: Mismatch with germline at one junction end may stem from a read error. This chain connects TRBV19 to TRBJ1-3; D possibly corresponds to TRBD1 (6 bases). In germline, CDR1 is LNHDA, CDR2 SQIVND (reference sequence). The CDR3 has 16 residues. The CDR3 nucleotides are TGTGCCAGCAGCCGGAATCAAGGGGGGGGCGGAAACACCCTATATTTT. Its translation is CASSRNQGGGGNTLYF.

Comments on this clonotype: The CDR3 end shows no conserved phenylalanine or tryptophan, and so a read error is likely. The chain uses TRBV7-6 and TRBJ2-5; D is ambiguous. The CDR3 loop spans 14 amino acids. Germline V gene data show CDR1 as SGHVS and CDR2 as FNYEAQ. Trimming removed 3 bases from V and 5 bases from J, with 13 bases in between. The CDR3 region is CASSFAGAPETQYY. The CDR3 nucleotides are TGTGCCAGCAGCTTTGCCGGCGCCCCGGAGACCCAGTACTAC.

The V gene is TRBV20-1, the J gene TRBJ1-1; no clear D gene. There are 12 residues in the CDR3. Per germline, CDR1 DFQATT and CDR2 SNEGSKA (reference sequence). Deletions cut 7 bases from V and 0 bases from J, with 9 bases between. In DNA, the CDR3 is TGCAGTGTTTTAAGAATGAACACTGAAGCTTTCTTT. Its translation is CSVLRMNTEAFF.

This clonotype was counted ten times or more. This chain connects TRBV6-1 to TRBJ1-5; D possibly corresponds to TRBD1 (5 bases). Trimming cost V 7 bases and J 4 bases, with 14 bases left between them. The CDR3 spans 14 residues. Germline assignment: CDR1 MNHNS and CDR2 SASEGT. CDR3: CASTGGWGNQPQHF. The DNA of the CDR3 is TGTGCCAGCACCGGAGGGTGGGGGAATCAGCCCCAGCATTTT.

This clonotype appeared a few times. The chain is built from TRBV25-1 and TRBJ2-5; 8 positions match TRBD1. Germline values: CDR1 MGHDK, CDR2 SYGVNS. The CDR3 spans 18 residues. The V segment lost 9 bases and the J segment 2 bases; nucleotides outside the gene matches: 20. This CDR3 reads CASSPGQGPTLYQETQYF. The CDR3 nucleotides read TGTGCCAGTAGTCCCGGACAGGGCCCAACCCTTTATCAAGAGACCCAGTACTTC. The variable domain in full, with the rest retrieved from reference TRBV25-1 and TRBJ2-5, is EADIYQTPRYLVIGTGKKITLECSQTMGHDKMYWYQQDPGMELHLIHYSYGVNSTEKGDLSSESTVSRIRTEHFPLTLESARPSHTSQYLCASSPGQGPTLYQETQYFGPGTRLLVL.

Note on this clonotype: Its ends do not fully match the called genes, so a read error is possible. The chain has TRBV5-1 and TRBJ1-6, with 7 bases aligning to TRBD1. The CDR3 totals 15 residues. CDR1 and CDR2 (germline): SGHRS, YFSETQ. DNA of the CDR3: TGTGCCAGCAGCCTGCTCGGACAGGCGACTTCACCCCTCCACTTT. It translates to CASSLLGQATSPLHF.

This clonotype was recorded once. V is TRBV5-1 and J is TRBJ1-6; TRBD1 is a possible D gene (5 bases). The V and J ends lost 2 bases and 5 bases respectively, with 17 bases between them. The CDR3 is 17 amino acids. Germline CDR1 and CDR2: SGHRS and YFSETQ. CDR3 nucleotides: TGCGCCAGCAGCTTAGCTGGACGGGGCGCAGATAATTCACCCCTCCACTTT. This sequence encodes CASSLAGRGADNSPLHF.

The V gene is TRBV9, the J gene TRBJ1-6; D unresolved. V shed 1 base and J shed 10 bases, with 21 bases lying between them. This CDR3 is 17 amino acids long. CDR1 and CDR2 from the germline V gene are SGDLS and YYNGEE. The CDR3 DNA reads TGTGCCAGCAGCGTAAGCCCCCGTTGGCAAACAAGATCACCCCTCCACTTT. As protein: CASSVSPRWQTRSPLHF.

Worth noting for this clonotype: Just one base apart from a much larger clone, this may be a read error. The genes are TRBV12-5 and TRBJ1-3, with D perhaps matching TRBD1 (5 bases). The CDR3 runs 15 residues. Germline CDR1 is LGHNT and CDR2 is FRNRAP. The CDR3 region is CGSGSEAGGGNTIYF. In nucleotides, the CDR3 is TGTGGTAGTGGAAGCGAGGCCGGGGGTGGAAACACCATATATTTT.

In regard to this clonotype: As the CDR3 is not closed by the conserved phenylalanine or tryptophan, this likely results from a read error. No DNA is shown, since the ends of the CDR3 on it are uncertain; the CDR3 is the one TCRdb lists. The V and J genes are TRBV2 and TRBJ1-2; the D segment call TRBD1 is taken from the table without a DNA check. The length of the CDR3 is 14 amino acids, counting both ends. Germline V gene sequence: CDR1 SNHLY, CDR2 FYNNEI. The CDR3 reads CASSEYGDSYTFGS.

In regard to this clonotype: Because it lacks the conserved phenylalanine or tryptophan at the end, this CDR3 is likely a read error. The DNA is omitted, as the CDR3 cannot be located on it reliably, and the CDR3 follows TCRdb's listing. The chain links TRBV7-2 to TRBJ2-7; whether TRBD2, the table's D call, matches the DNA was not checked. Germline CDR1 is SGHTA and CDR2 is FQGNSA. The CDR3 spans 13 residues, counting both ends. The CDR3 reads CASSLTSGIVNEQ.

This clonotype has just a few counts. An end of the junction does not agree with germline; a read error may underlie this. The gene calls are TRBV27 and TRBJ2-7; the D is unclear. Per the germline V gene, CDR1 is MNHEY and CDR2 is SMNVEV (reference sequence). This CDR3 has 13 amino acids. The CDR3 coding sequence is TGTGCCAGCAGTTTGGCCAGCTCCCACGAGCAGTACTTC. Its protein is CASSLASSHEQYF.

This clonotype was found a few times. The rearrangement joins TRBV29-1 to TRBJ2-3, with 11 positions matching TRBD2. CDR1 is SQVTM and CDR2 is ANQGSEA in the germline V gene. The CDR3 loop spans 15 amino acids. With 7 bases clipped from V and 2 bases from J, the junction kept 8 bases outside the gene matches. CDR3 loop: CSATGTSGFTDTQYF. The CDR3 DNA reads as TGCAGCGCTACCGGGACTAGCGGCTTCACAGATACGCAGTATTTT.

The chain is built from TRBV7-2 and TRBJ1-6; a weak D match, TRBD1 (5 bases). TRBJ1-2 matches the DNA end more closely, so the J call is doubtful. CDR1 and CDR2 (germline): SGHTA, FQGNSA. There are 13 residues in the CDR3. CDR3 sequence: CASSLATEGPYTF. CDR3 in DNA: TGTGCCAGCAGCTTAGCGACAGAGGGACCCTACACCTTC.

The V and J genes are TRBV12-3 or TRBV12-4 and TRBJ2-7, with TRBD1 matching 7 bases. The J segment lost 0 bases and the V segment lost 3 bases, leaving 5 bases of the junction unmatched. This CDR3 spans 15 amino acids. As DNA, the CDR3 is TGTGCCAGCAGTTTGACAGGGCGCAGCTCCTACGAGCAGTACTTC. Its protein product is CASSLTGRSSYEQYF.

A remark on this clonotype: The junction departs from the called germline gene at one end, perhaps through a read error. As DNA, the CDR3 is TGTGCCAGCAGCGTTGTGTCCGGGTCGGGGGAACGGCTCTTT. Translating it yields CASSVVSGSGERLF. The J gene is TRBJ1-1, the V gene TRBV9; tentatively, D is TRBD1 (5 bases). This CDR3 comprises 14 residues. The germline V gene encodes CDR1 SGDLS and CDR2 YYNGEE. Variable domain in full (rest from reference TRBV9 and TRBJ1-1): DSGVTQTPKHLITATGQRVTLRCSPRSGDLSVYWYQQSLDQGLQFLIQYYNGEERAKGNILERFSAQQFPDLHSELNLSSLELGDSALYFCASSVVSGSGERLFGQGTRLTVV.

V is TRBV12-5 and J is TRBJ2-7; D perhaps matches TRBD1 (6 bases). This CDR3 contains 15 residues. Trimming shortened V by 5 bases and J by 3 bases, and 17 bases separated the two germline ends. The germline gives CDR1 LGHNT, CDR2 FRNRAP. The CDR3 protein is CASGVGAGDFYEQYF. CDR3 coding DNA: TGTGCTAGTGGTGTAGGAGCAGGGGATTTCTACGAGCAGTACTTC. Variable domain in full (rest from reference TRBV12-5 and TRBJ2-7): DARVTQTPRHKVTEMGQEVTMRCQPILGHNTVFWYRQTMMQGLELLAYFRNRAPLDDSGMPKDRFSAEMPDATLATLKIQPSEPRDSAVYFCASGVGAGDFYEQYFGPGTRLTVT.

Remarks on this clonotype: One end of the junction is discordant with germline, which a read error may explain. The chain joins TRBV7-6 to TRBJ2-5; 8 bases line up with TRBD1. The germline gives CDR1 SGHVS, CDR2 FNYEAQ. The CDR3 runs 14 residues. The CDR3 sequence is CASSLGQGAKTHYF. DNA for the CDR3: TGTGCCAGCAGCTTAGGGCAGGGGGCAAAGACCCACTACTTC.

Many counts were recorded for this clonotype. The V and J genes are TRBV20-1 and TRBJ1-4; TRBD1 might be the D (5 bases). V was shortened by 5 bases and J by 0 bases, with 13 bases between the two germline ends. CDR1 and CDR2 (germline): DFQATT, SNEGSKA (reference sequence). The CDR3 contains 15 residues. The CDR3, as DNA: TGCAGTGCTCGGGACCCCTTTGCAACTAATGAAAAACTGTTTTTT. As protein: CSARDPFATNEKLFF.

The chain links TRBV7-2 to TRBJ1-2; 9 bases are a match to TRBD1. The CDR3 runs 17 residues. Germline trimming cut 5 bases from V and 4 bases from J; bases unmatched to any gene: 14. Germline loops: CDR1 SGHTA, CDR2 FQGNSA. The CDR3 here is CASSQPAGQGSGYGYTF. CDR3 bases: TGTGCCAGCAGCCAACCGGCGGGACAGGGATCAGGCTATGGCTACACCTTC.

The V and J genes are TRBV10-3 and TRBJ2-7, with TRBD2 matching over 10 bases. Germline CDR1 and CDR2: ENHRY and SYGVKD. CDR3 length equals 20 residues. The junction had 18 bases not matched to a gene; V was cut back by 0 bases and J by 4 bases. The CDR3 nucleotides read TGTGCCATCAGTGAGTCAGGGCTAGCGGGGGCCTGGGGGGCGCCGTACGAGCAGTACTTC. This gives the protein CAISESGLAGAWGAPYEQYF.

The J gene is TRBJ2-7, the V gene TRBV20-1; D not resolved. The CDR3 sequence is 12 residues long. Germline loops: CDR1 DFQATT, CDR2 SNEGSKA (reference sequence). V lost 2 bases and J 0 bases, leaving 5 bases between the germline ends. Written as DNA, the CDR3 is TGCAGTGCTAGATTTGGCTCCTACGAGCAGTACTTC. Translated: CSARFGSYEQYF.